These 30 T cell receptor beta chains were all obtained from the same sample, sequenced in a study of blood T cell repertoires in COVID-19. Clones were read by immunoSEQ multiplex PCR, and TCRdb kept only the in-frame ones, dropping some. The data show more than 150,000 clones, with roughly nine tenths seen just once and roughly 2% held by the top ten. The sequencing input was peripheral blood. The receptor set was obtained from a man aged 70-80 years with active or convalescent COVID-19.

V is TRBV7-2 and J is TRBJ2-1; TRBD1 might be the D (5 bases). This CDR3 is built from 12 residues. Germline V gene data show CDR1 as SGHTA and CDR2 as FQGNSA. V was cut by 2 bases and J by 8 bases, with 7 bases left in between. In nucleotides, the CDR3 is TGTGCCAGCAGCTTAAGGGGCGATGAGCAGTTCTTC. This translates into CASSLRGDEQFF.

The chain links TRBV15 to TRBJ2-5, with D possibly being TRBD2 (6 bases). The V end lost 1 base, the J end lost 4 bases, and 13 bases lay between the germline ends. Germline V gene lookup returns CDR1 LNHNV and CDR2 YYDKDF (reference sequence). There are 15 residues in the CDR3. The chain's CDR3 is CATSRGDRETETQYF. The CDR3 DNA reads TGTGCCACCAGCAGAGGCGACCGGGAGACAGAGACCCAGTACTTC.

V is TRBV7-9 and J is TRBJ1-2, with TRBD1 matching 7 bases. Germline V gene sequence: CDR1 SEHNR, CDR2 FQNEAQ (reference sequence). The V segment lost 5 bases and the J segment 8 bases; nucleotides outside the gene matches: 17. This CDR3 is built from 16 residues. The CDR3 coding sequence is TGTGCCAGCAGCGAAACACAAGGGACAGCAGCGGCGGGCTACACCTTC. Translating it yields CASSETQGTAAAGYTF.

This clone was recorded only once. The DNA of the CDR3 is TGTGCCAGCAGATTACGTTCGTCAGGCCGCCCTCCTAATGAAAAACTGTTTTTT. It is translated as CASRLRSSGRPPNEKLFF. This chain connects TRBV28 to TRBJ1-4; D gene unclear. Trimming left V 6 bases short and J 3 bases short, with 23 bases between. Looked up from germline, CDR1 is MDHEN and CDR2 is SYDVKM. The length of the CDR3 is 18 residues.

The chain uses TRBV9 and TRBJ2-3; D ambiguous. Germline lookup yields CDR1 SGDLS and CDR2 YYNGEE. The CDR3 spans 13 residues. Trimming left V 4 bases short and J 5 bases short, with 11 bases between. CDR3 loop: CASSPGGGDTQYF. CDR3 DNA sequence: TGTGCCAGCAGCCCCGGCGGCGGAGATACGCAGTATTTT.

The rearrangement links TRBV2 to TRBJ2-5; D is perhaps TRBD1 (5 bases). The CDR3 is 13 amino acids. The germline V and J ends were trimmed by 5 bases and 4 bases, with 11 bases remaining between them. From germline, CDR1 is SNHLY and CDR2 FYNNEI. The DNA for the CDR3 is TGTGCCAGCAGTAGGGAAAGGGGAGAGACCCAGTACTTC. This translates into CASSRERGETQYF.

This clone was seen a single time. V usage is TRBV27 and J usage is TRBJ2-5; TRBD1 matches at 10 bases. J gave up 5 bases and V 5 bases, and 5 bases lay outside the gene matches. Germline-derived CDR1 and CDR2 are MNHEY and SMNVEV (reference sequence). The CDR3 covers 14 residues. In nucleotides, the CDR3 is TGTGCCAGCAGTCCGGGGACAGGGGCTGAGACCCAGTACTTC. As protein: CASSPGTGAETQYF.

This sequence joins TRBV21-1 and TRBJ2-1; the table's D call, TRBD2, was not checked against the DNA. TRBV21-1 represents a pseudogene. CDR3 length equals 17 residues. The CDR3 spells CASSNLRLGALDNEQFF. The CDR3 DNA follows: TGTGCCAGCAGCAATCTTCGGTTGGGAGCCCTCGACAATGAGCAGTTCTTC.

J is TRBJ1-5 and V is TRBV6-5; the D gene is possibly TRBD1 (5 bases). V was trimmed by 2 bases and J by 6 bases, leaving 11 bases between them. This CDR3 contains 14 residues. CDR1 is MNHEY, CDR2 SVGAGI, per germline. The CDR3 bases are TGTGCCAGCAGTTACATCAGGGAGGCTCAGCCCCAGCATTTT. Translation gives CASSYIREAQPQHF.

The V and J genes are TRBV5-6 and TRBJ1-1; no firm D call. The CDR3 covers 14 residues. V gave up 4 bases and J gave up 1 base, with 11 bases separating them. Per germline, CDR1 SGHDT and CDR2 YYEEEE. CDR3 sequence: CASSLPEENTEAFF. The CDR3 DNA sequence: TGTGCCAGCAGCCTCCCTGAGGAGAACACTGAAGCTTTCTTT.

The rearrangement uses TRBV5-1 and TRBJ2-2, with D perhaps matching TRBD1 (6 bases). From germline, CDR1 is SGHRS and CDR2 YFSETQ. The V end lost 5 bases, the J end lost 6 bases, and 17 bases lay between the germline ends. This CDR3 region has 15 residues. The CDR3 is CASRGQGNVAGELFF. CDR3 bases: TGCGCCAGCAGGGGCCAGGGGAATGTAGCCGGGGAGCTGTTTTTT.

This sequence joins TRBV28 and TRBJ1-2; 10 bases match TRBD1. J lost 0 bases, V lost 10 bases, and 17 bases had no gene match. This CDR3 has 18 amino acids. From germline, CDR1 is MDHEN and CDR2 SYDVKM. CDR3 sequence: CATTRPWDRGTTNYGYTF. Written as DNA, the CDR3 is TGTGCCACCACAAGGCCCTGGGACAGGGGTACTACTAACTATGGCTACACCTTC.

This clone has more than one count but fewer than ten. V and J are TRBV30 and TRBJ1-2; unclear D gene. CDR1 GTSNPN and CDR2 SVGIG come from the germline V gene (reference sequence). The length of the CDR3 is 15 residues. V was pared by 2 bases and J by 4 bases, with 17 bases between. The DNA for the CDR3 is TGTGCCTGGAGTCATAGAGGGTTGCTGTTCTATGGCTACACCTTC. This translates into CAWSHRGLLFYGYTF.

The chain carries TRBV11-3 and TRBJ2-2; D gene unclear. The CDR3 sequence is 15 residues long. CDR1 is SGHNT and CDR2 is YENEEA in the germline V gene. V gave up 1 base and J gave up 1 base, with 7 bases separating them. Here the CDR3 DNA reads TGTGCCAGCAGCTTAGTGTCAGGGAACACCGGGGAGCTGTTTTTT. It codes for CASSLVSGNTGELFF.

CDR3 loop: CASLHPGTQDTGELFF. The CDR3, as DNA: TGTGCCAGCCTCCACCCCGGGACTCAGGACACCGGGGAGCTGTTTTTT. V usage is TRBV7-9 and J usage is TRBJ2-2, with TRBD2 as a possible D gene (6 bases). The germline CDR1 and CDR2 sequences are SEHNR and FQNEAQ (reference sequence). The CDR3 runs 16 residues. The V end lost 8 bases, the J end lost 3 bases, and 19 bases lay between the germline ends.

This chain connects TRBV3-1 (or the pseudogene TRBV3-2) to TRBJ2-1; D might be TRBD1 (5 bases). From germline, CDR1 is LGHDT and CDR2 YNNKEL (reference sequence). Deletions cut 4 bases from V and 10 bases from J, with 11 bases between. The CDR3 has 12 residues. As DNA, the CDR3 is TGTGCCAGCAGCCCCCAGGGAAGGGAGCAGTTCTTC. Protein: CASSPQGREQFF.

This chain links TRBV28 with TRBJ1-5; the match to TRBD1 covers 9 bases. V gave up 6 bases and J gave up 4 bases; unmatched junction bases: 7. CDR1 is MDHEN, CDR2 SYDVKM, per germline. This CDR3 spans 15 amino acids. The CDR3 DNA reads as TGTGCCAGCAGCCTCGCACAGGGGGCTAATCAGCCCCAGCATTTT. Its protein is CASSLAQGANQPQHF.

The chain links TRBV20-1 to TRBJ2-1; D unresolved. The CDR3 is 10 amino acids. The germline gives CDR1 DFQATT, CDR2 SNEGSKA (reference sequence). Trimming took off 4 bases at V and 10 bases at J, with 8 bases between the two ends. The CDR3 bases are TGCAGTGCTATCTCCGGGGAGCAGTTCTTC. This encodes CSAISGEQFF.

V gene TRBV14 combines with J gene TRBJ1-5; D is possibly TRBD1 (6 bases). The V gene's germline CDR1 is SGHDN and CDR2 FVKESK. The CDR3 has 14 amino acids. Trimming shortened V by 5 bases and J by 6 bases, and 14 bases separated the two germline ends. This CDR3 reads CASSAQGAGQPQHF. CDR3 DNA sequence: TGTGCCAGCAGCGCACAGGGTGCAGGTCAGCCCCAGCATTTT.

This chain joins TRBV7-2 and TRBJ1-5; D unresolved. Germline CDR1 is SGHTA and CDR2 is FQGNSA. This CDR3 contains 18 residues. The V end lost 0 bases, the J end lost 0 bases, and 15 bases lay between the germline ends. CDR3 region: CASSLAFVGSVSNQPQHF. As DNA, the CDR3 is TGTGCCAGCAGCTTAGCTTTTGTGGGCTCCGTTAGCAATCAGCCCCAGCATTTT.

This chain joins TRBV28 and TRBJ2-7; 7 bases line up with TRBD2. The V segment lost 3 bases and the J segment 6 bases; nucleotides outside the gene matches: 11. The CDR3 sequence is 15 residues long. Per germline, CDR1 MDHEN and CDR2 SYDVKM. CDR3 coding DNA: TGTGCCAGCAGTTTGGGGAGGGCCGTCCCCATCGAGCAGTACTTC. Encoded protein: CASSLGRAVPIEQYF.

The chain links TRBV28 to TRBJ1-2; 12 bases are shared with TRBD1. The CDR3 extends over 17 amino acids. The germline gives CDR1 MDHEN, CDR2 SYDVKM. V shed 6 bases, J shed 3 bases, and the junction held 11 bases outside the gene matches. CDR3 nucleotides: TGTGCCAGCAGCTCCCCCCCGGGACAGGGGGCCCACTATGGCTACACCTTC. Amino acid sequence: CASSSPPGQGAHYGYTF.

The CDR3 here is CASSFETVSLGTEAFF. DNA of the CDR3: TGTGCCAGCAGCTTCGAGACAGTGTCATTGGGAACTGAAGCTTTCTTT. The V gene is TRBV7-2, the J gene TRBJ1-1, with D possibly being TRBD1 (5 bases). Trimming shortened V by 3 bases and J by 5 bases, and 19 bases separated the two germline ends. The CDR3 has 16 amino acids. Germline assignment: CDR1 SGHTA and CDR2 FQGNSA.

This clone showed up just once. The CDR3 sequence: CASSYPVDSPGYEQYF. As DNA, the CDR3 is TGTGCCAGCAGTTACCCCGTCGACAGCCCTGGCTACGAGCAGTACTTC. The rearrangement links TRBV6-2 or TRBV6-3 to TRBJ2-7; D might be TRBD1 (5 bases). The length of the CDR3 is 16 residues. The V end was cut by 2 bases, the J end by 3 bases, with 17 bases between. Germline CDR1 reads MNHEY; CDR2 reads SVGEGT.

As concerns this clone: Germline is not matched at one junction end, which may reflect a read error. This chain connects TRBV29-1 to TRBJ1-3; D gene uncertain. The V gene's germline CDR1 is SQVTM and CDR2 ANQGSEA. CDR3 size: 9 residues. The CDR3 loop reads CSVDDRSSF. In DNA, the CDR3 is TGCAGCGTTGATGACCGGAGCTCTTTT.

The chain combines TRBV6-2 or TRBV6-3 with TRBJ2-7; TRBD2 matches 14 bases. V lost 4 bases, J lost 8 bases, and 7 bases stayed unmatched. The CDR3 extends over 15 amino acids. Per the germline V gene, CDR1 is MNHEY and CDR2 is SVGEGT. The DNA for the CDR3 is TGTGCCAGCAGTTTACCGGGACTAGCGGGAGTGCAGCAGTACTTC. Its protein product is CASSLPGLAGVQQYF.

The chain links TRBV6-5 to TRBJ1-5; D not resolved. Germline values: CDR1 MNHEY, CDR2 SVGAGI. Trimming took 8 bases from V and 8 from J, leaving 10 bases between them. The CDR3 length is 11 residues. CDR3 sequence reads: CASGRREPQHF. Here the CDR3 DNA reads TGTGCCAGCGGCCGACGGGAGCCCCAGCATTTT.

The rearrangement joins TRBV7-2 to TRBJ2-5, with TRBD2 as a possible D gene (5 bases). The CDR3 runs 13 residues. CDR1 and CDR2 (germline): SGHTA, FQGNSA. Trimming pared 5 bases from V and 5 bases from J, leaving 12 bases between. The chain's CDR3 is CASSRGRGETQYF. CDR3 sequence (DNA): TGTGCCAGCAGCCGGGGTCGCGGGGAGACCCAGTACTTC.

The rearrangement uses TRBV28 and TRBJ2-7, with 7 nucleotides matching TRBD1. CDR3 length: 14 amino acids. Germline V gene lookup returns CDR1 MDHEN and CDR2 SYDVKM. Germline trimming cut 6 bases from V and 2 bases from J; bases unmatched to any gene: 7. The CDR3 nucleotides are TGTGCCAGCAGGAGTCGACAGGGCCCCTACGAGCAGTACTTC. This codes for CASRSRQGPYEQYF.

This chain links TRBV3-1 (or the pseudogene TRBV3-2) with TRBJ2-5; maybe TRBD1 (6 bases). Germline CDR1 and CDR2: LGHDT and YNNKEL (reference sequence). The CDR3 runs to 18 residues. V dropped 0 bases and J dropped 5 bases, with 22 bases sitting between them. In DNA form, the CDR3 reads TGTGCCAGCAGCCAAGAATGGAGCAGGGGTTGGGGAAAGGAGACCCAGTACTTC. Translated: CASSQEWSRGWGKETQYF.